The present T cell receptor beta chain was sequenced within a study of blood T cell repertoires in COVID-19. Study-level background: The United States, Italy and Spain provided the acute and convalescent COVID-19 samples. In each case, the material was cDNA or gDNA derived from T cells, B-cell-depleted T cells, or PBMCs.

In the authors' workflow: Estimation of nucleated cell counts was performed using reference gene primer amplification. The repertoire was sequenced with immunoSEQ multiplex PCR; TCRdb's copy has only in-frame clones and lacks some. That table is the source of V, J and clone size, and D and trimming were worked out from the DNA. Of 65,000 to 90,000 clones in the sample, nearly 85% were seen once. With V trimmed by 5 bases and J by 5 bases, 10 bases remained unmatched. Germline assignment: CDR1 SGHNT and CDR2 YENEEA. The CDR3 runs to 15 residues. This TCR came from a woman aged 80 or over with acute or convalescent COVID-19. The sequencing input was peripheral blood. The chain combines TRBV11-3 with TRBJ2-5; 8 bases are shared with TRBD2. As DNA, the CDR3 is TGTGCCAGCAGCAGATCCGGGACTAGTATGGAGACCCAGTACTTC. It translates to CASSRSGTSMETQYF.